A single sample gave rise to the 6 T cell receptor beta chains below, sequenced in a study of blood T cell repertoires in COVID-19. Produced via immunoSEQ multiplex PCR; TCRdb's table is partial and in-frame only. Found here are about 180,000 clones, approximately 86% of them singletons; the top ten hold 7% to 10%. Sequencing used peripheral blood. The origin of the receptors is a man aged 50 to 59 with active or convalescent COVID-19.

The chain employs TRBV3-1 (or the pseudogene TRBV3-2) and TRBJ2-1; the D is unclear. Looked up from germline, CDR1 is LGHDT and CDR2 is YNNKEL (reference sequence). The CDR3 consists of 11 residues. V lost 3 bases and J 6 bases, leaving 3 bases between the germline ends. CDR3 amino acids: CASSHRNEQFF. The CDR3 nucleotides read TGTGCCAGCAGCCACCGCAATGAGCAGTTCTTC.

This rearrangement joins TRBV28 to TRBJ1-2, with 10 bases fitting TRBD1. V was clipped by 6 bases and J by 5 bases; unmatched bases: 9. Per the germline V gene, CDR1 is MDHEN and CDR2 is SYDVKM. This CDR3 contains 15 residues. The CDR3 DNA follows: TGTGCCAGCAGAATAACCGGGACAGGGGATTATGGCTACACCTTC. Amino acid sequence: CASRITGTGDYGYTF.

CDR3 region: CASSLGGISSGANVLTF. The CDR3 nucleotides read TGTGCCAGCAGTCTCGGCGGAATAAGCTCTGGGGCCAACGTCCTGACTTTC. The chain employs TRBV6-6 and TRBJ2-6; the D is unclear. The CDR3 runs 17 residues. The germline V gene encodes CDR1 MNHNY and CDR2 SVGAGI (reference sequence). Trimming stripped 5 bases from V and 0 bases from J, with 14 bases between.

The rearrangement links TRBV30 to TRBJ1-5; D may be TRBD1 (5 bases). Germline CDR1 GTSNPN, CDR2 SVGIG (reference sequence). The CDR3 totals 16 residues. Trimming shortened V by 1 base and J by 0 bases, and 13 bases separated the two germline ends. For the CDR3, the DNA is TGTGCCTGGAGTGCCGGGGGACCACTTAGCAATCAGCCCCAGCATTTT. Protein: CAWSAGGPLSNQPQHF.

The V call is TRBV5-1, the J call TRBJ2-3; D may be TRBD1 (6 bases). This CDR3 is 15 amino acids long. V lost 5 bases and J 0 bases, leaving 13 bases between the germline ends. The germline V gene has CDR1 SGHRS and CDR2 YFSETQ. CDR3 bases: TGCGCCAGCAGGGACAGTCTGCCTAGCACAGATACGCAGTATTTT. Protein: CASRDSLPSTDTQYF.

In this sample, this clone turned up a few times. The genes are TRBV7-3 and TRBJ1-1; D unresolved. Trimming cost V 6 bases and J 1 base, with 9 bases left between them. Germline V gives CDR1 SGHTA, CDR2 FQGTGA. The CDR3 has 13 amino acids. The CDR3 sequence is CASRTNPNTEAFF. The DNA of the CDR3 is TGTGCCAGCAGGACTAATCCGAACACTGAAGCTTTCTTT.